The present entry profiles one T cell receptor beta chain with its context. Its cognate antigen is unknown. The sample is drawn from a study of response to subunit inactivated influenza vaccine. The study, taken as a whole, reports: Each seasonal influenza vaccination recruits few new T cells, the authors suggested.

The CDR3 is 16 residues long. The germline V gene has CDR1 SQVTM and CDR2 ANQGSEA. After removal of 5 bases from V and 4 bases from J, the junction contained 7 bases not matched to a gene. TCRdb used MiXCR to reprocess the RT-PCR reads, holding one entry per CDR3 protein. This table holds roughly 500,000 distinct CDR3 sequences, 15% to 20% found once. V and J are TRBV29-1 and TRBJ2-1, with 14 bases that match TRBD2. This receptor was obtained from a man aged 50 to 69 who received an inactivated influenza vaccine. The source was CD4+ T cells sorted from PBMCs, collected around 25 months after vaccination. CDR3 sequence: CSVLGTSGRGYNEQFF. CDR3 nucleotide sequence: TGCAGCGTTTTAGGGACTAGCGGGAGAGGGTACAATGAGCAGTTCTTC.